This TCR beta chain came from a study of beta chain features in type 1 diabetes. Study-level points and caveats: Whether HLA type influences TCRB rearrangement remained unresolved here. A moderate, significant TCRB CDR3 shortening appeared in type 1 diabetes across four CD4+ subsets.

About this clone itself: Its antigen is unidentified.

V lost 1 base and J lost 6, with 12 bases in between. This CDR3 is built from 14 residues. In germline, CDR1 is SGHTA, CDR2 FQGNSA. Of the isolated RNA, all was reverse transcribed, and so the sequenced material was expressed TCRB transcripts. Read counts averaged approximately 3.5 million for samples of naive, central memory and regulatory T cells. Repertoires were generated with immunoSEQ multiplex PCR, while TCRdb's copy carries only in-frame clones and drops some. The sample has 130,000 to 150,000 clones; roughly 53% are singletons. The sequence was collected from a man aged 18 to 30 in good health. Input material: Tregs from blood. This rearrangement joins TRBV7-2 to TRBJ1-1; D is possibly TRBD1 (5 bases). The CDR3 DNA reads TGTGCCAGCAGCTTAGTGGTTGGGGCCTCTGAAGCTTTCTTT. Its protein product is CASSLVVGASEAFF.